Reported below is one TCR beta chain. This record comes from a study of blood T cell repertoires in COVID-19. Libraries were prepared by immunoSEQ multiplex PCR; TCRdb keeps only in-frame clonotypes and omits some of them. Among tens of thousands of clones listed, roughly 78% were seen once. Trimming pared 0 bases from V and 5 bases from J, leaving 14 bases between. The CDR3 is 17 residues long. Germline CDR1 and CDR2: LGHNA and YNFKEQ. V gene TRBV4-2 combines with J gene TRBJ1-6; D not resolved. The TCR comes from a woman in her 70s with acute or convalescent COVID-19. The sequenced sample was peripheral blood. DNA for the CDR3: TGTGCCAGCAGCCAAGATAGGTCGGGGAAGGATAATTCACCCCTCCACTTT. Translation: CASSQDRSGKDNSPLHF.